Each of the 15 T cell receptor beta chains below was sequenced from the same sample in a study of early T cells in non-severe SARS-CoV-2 infection. From the 5' RACE reads, TCRdb called clonotypes with MiXCR, one entry per CDR3 protein. The sample lists about 88,000 distinct CDR3 sequences; under 15% were seen once. The sequenced sample was whole blood. These receptor sequences come from an adult who was a healthcare worker with PCR-confirmed SARS-CoV-2 infection or an uninfected control (not recorded which).

This clonotype was seen ten or more times. The chain has TRBV2 and TRBJ1-3; D is uncertain. There are 15 residues in the CDR3. V dropped 6 bases and J dropped 2 bases, with 14 bases sitting between them. The germline V gene has CDR1 SNHLY and CDR2 FYNNEI. The CDR3 sequence is CASSGRVKPGNTIYF. The CDR3 DNA sequence: TGTGCCAGCAGCGGAAGAGTCAAACCTGGAAACACCATATATTTT.

The chain has TRBV6-1 and TRBJ2-3; 7 positions agree with TRBD2. V lost 6 bases to trimming and J lost 0 bases; unmatched junction nucleotides: 3. From germline, CDR1 is MNHNS and CDR2 SASEGT. This CDR3 has 14 amino acids. The CDR3 sequence: CASRYSGSTDTQYF. DNA for the CDR3: TGTGCCAGCAGGTATAGCGGGAGCACAGATACGCAGTATTTT.

A few counts support this clonotype. V gene TRBV28 combines with J gene TRBJ1-5, with D unresolved. The CDR3 spans 12 residues. The V gene lost 5 bases and the J gene lost 6 bases, with 8 bases spanning the gap. Germline CDR1 MDHEN, CDR2 SYDVKM. The CDR3 nucleotides read TGTGCCAGCAGTCCGCCTTTTCAGCCCCAGCATTTT. This translates into CASSPPFQPQHF.

This chain connects TRBV12-3 or TRBV12-4 to TRBJ2-1, with D unresolved. Trimming stripped 4 bases from V and 6 bases from J, with 7 bases between. The CDR3 consists of 12 residues. In nucleotides, the CDR3 is TGTGCCAGCAGTTCGAATAGCAATGAGCAGTTCTTC. Its protein product is CASSSNSNEQFF.

The sample holds many counts of this clonotype. The chain recombines TRBV5-4 with TRBJ1-1; D call uncertain. The V gene's germline CDR1 is SGHNT and CDR2 YYREEE (reference sequence). Between the trimmed V and J ends, which lost 0 bases and 3 bases, there was a span of 6 bases. This CDR3 spans 13 amino acids. This chain's CDR3 is CASSLERDTEAFF. In DNA form, the CDR3 reads TGTGCCAGCAGCTTGGAGAGGGACACTGAAGCTTTCTTT.

V usage is TRBV27 and J usage is TRBJ1-1, with a tentative D call TRBD1 (5 bases). The CDR3 has 15 residues. Trimming shortened V by 5 bases and J by 5 bases, and 18 bases separated the two germline ends. Looked up from germline, CDR1 is MNHEY and CDR2 is SMNVEV (reference sequence). The CDR3 nucleotides read TGTGCCAGCAGTCCCCCCCCGCTCGGGGGGACTGAAGCTTTCTTT. Translated: CASSPPPLGGTEAFF.

The rearrangement joins TRBV5-1 to TRBJ2-7; D possibly corresponds to TRBD2 (6 bases). Germline V gene data show CDR1 as SGHRS and CDR2 as YFSETQ. The CDR3 consists of 15 residues. V lost 2 bases and J lost 0, with 12 bases in between. In nucleotides, the CDR3 is TGCGCCAGCAGCTTTGGGGAGGCGGACTCCTACGAGCAGTACTTC. This codes for CASSFGEADSYEQYF.

Ten or more counts support this clonotype. The genes are TRBV21-1 and TRBJ2-7; TRBD1, as called in the table, went unchecked against the DNA. TRBV21-1 is a known pseudogene. The CDR3 is made up of 17 amino acids. This chain's CDR3 is CASSKEGAARPTYEQYF. CDR3 nucleotides: TGTGCCAGCAGCAAAGAGGGGGCAGCGCGCCCAACCTACGAGCAGTACTTC.

This clonotype was found a few times. J is TRBJ2-1 and V is TRBV4-1; weak D call: TRBD1 (5 bases). Germline V gene lookup returns CDR1 MGHRA and CDR2 YSYEKL. Trimming stripped 2 bases from V and 4 bases from J, with 12 bases between. This CDR3 is built from 15 residues. Here the CDR3 reads CASSQIRDTYNEQFF. In DNA, the CDR3 is TGCGCCAGCAGCCAAATCAGGGATACTTACAATGAGCAGTTCTTC.

This clonotype was picked up many times. V gene TRBV3-1 combines with J gene TRBJ2-1; 11 bases line up with TRBD2. Germline V lookup: CDR1 LGHDT, CDR2 YNNKEL (reference sequence). V lost 1 base, J lost 2 bases, and 4 bases stayed unmatched. This CDR3 has 17 amino acids. The CDR3 here is CASSQAPTSGTYNEQFF. Written as DNA, the CDR3 is TGTGCCAGCAGCCAAGCCCCGACTAGCGGGACCTACAATGAGCAGTTCTTC.

This clonotype turned up a few times. Here the CDR3 reads CASSKAGIDGYTF. The CDR3 bases are TGTGCCAGCAGTAAAGCGGGTATTGATGGCTACACCTTC. The chain links TRBV6-6 to TRBJ1-2; D uncertain. The length of the CDR3 is 13 residues. Trimming shortened V by 5 bases and J by 6 bases, and 13 bases separated the two germline ends. Germline V gene lookup returns CDR1 MNHNY and CDR2 SVGAGI (reference sequence).

This chain connects TRBV20-1 to TRBJ2-1; TRBD2 matches at 9 bases. In germline, CDR1 is DFQATT, CDR2 SNEGSKA (reference sequence). With 6 bases clipped from V and 1 base from J, the junction kept 7 bases outside the gene matches. The CDR3 extends over 15 amino acids. The CDR3 loop reads CSAPGTSFSYNEQFF. The CDR3 bases are TGCAGTGCGCCCGGGACTAGCTTTTCCTACAATGAGCAGTTCTTC.

This clonotype turned up a few times. The rearrangement joins TRBV2 to TRBJ1-6; D remains ambiguous. CDR1 and CDR2 (germline): SNHLY, FYNNEI. The CDR3 contains 14 residues. The V end lost 6 bases, the J end lost 7 bases, and 13 bases lay between the germline ends. The CDR3 nucleotides are TGTGCCAGCAGGGCAGGACCAGAGAATTCACCCCTCCACTTT. Encoded protein: CASRAGPENSPLHF.

This clonotype has a handful of counts. The gene calls are TRBV2 and TRBJ2-2; TRBD2 matches at 8 bases. V trimming: 8 bases; J trimming: 4 bases; junction bases outside the gene matches: 12. The germline V gene encodes CDR1 SNHLY and CDR2 FYNNEI. The CDR3 contains 16 residues. The CDR3 nucleotides are TGTGCCAGCCTGAGTCCCACTAGCGGAATCACCGGGGAGCTGTTTTTT. Its protein product is CASLSPTSGITGELFF.

This rearrangement joins TRBV3-1 to TRBJ2-7; D unresolved. Germline V CDR1 and CDR2: LGHDT, YNNKEL (reference sequence). The CDR3 extends over 14 amino acids. The V end lost 3 bases, the J end lost 5 bases, and 14 bases lay between the germline ends. The CDR3 DNA reads TGTGCCAGCAGCCACACGGACCCCCTAGACGAGCAGTACTTC. It yields the protein CASSHTDPLDEQYF.